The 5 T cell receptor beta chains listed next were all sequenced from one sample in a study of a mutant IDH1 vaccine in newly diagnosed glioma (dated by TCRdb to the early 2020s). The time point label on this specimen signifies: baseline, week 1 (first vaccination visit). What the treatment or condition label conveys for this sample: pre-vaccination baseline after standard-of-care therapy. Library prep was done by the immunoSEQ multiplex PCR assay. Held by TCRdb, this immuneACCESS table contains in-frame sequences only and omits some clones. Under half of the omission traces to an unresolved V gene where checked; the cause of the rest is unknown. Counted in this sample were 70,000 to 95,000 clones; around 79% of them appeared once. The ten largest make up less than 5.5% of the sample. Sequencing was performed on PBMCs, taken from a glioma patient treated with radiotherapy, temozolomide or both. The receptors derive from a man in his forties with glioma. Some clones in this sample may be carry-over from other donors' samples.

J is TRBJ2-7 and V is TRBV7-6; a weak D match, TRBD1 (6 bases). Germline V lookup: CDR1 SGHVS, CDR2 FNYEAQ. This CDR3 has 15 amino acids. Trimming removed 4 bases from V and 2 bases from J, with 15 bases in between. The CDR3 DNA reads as TGTGCCAGCAGCTCGGATCCGGGACAAGCCTACGAGCAGTACTTC. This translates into CASSSDPGQAYEQYF.

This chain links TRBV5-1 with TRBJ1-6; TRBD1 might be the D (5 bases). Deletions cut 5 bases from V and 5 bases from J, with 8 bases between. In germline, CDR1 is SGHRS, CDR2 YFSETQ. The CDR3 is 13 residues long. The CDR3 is CASSWGDNSPLHF. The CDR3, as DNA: TGCGCCAGCAGTTGGGGGGATAATTCACCCCTCCACTTT.

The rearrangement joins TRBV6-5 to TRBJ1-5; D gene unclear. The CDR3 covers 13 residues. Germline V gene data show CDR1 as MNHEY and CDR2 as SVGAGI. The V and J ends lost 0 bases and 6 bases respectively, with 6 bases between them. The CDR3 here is CASSYSWGQPQHF. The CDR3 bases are TGTGCCAGCAGTTACTCTTGGGGTCAGCCCCAGCATTTT.

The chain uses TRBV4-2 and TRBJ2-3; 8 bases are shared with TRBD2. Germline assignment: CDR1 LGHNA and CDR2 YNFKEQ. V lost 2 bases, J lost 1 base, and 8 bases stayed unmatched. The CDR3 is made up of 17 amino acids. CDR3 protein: CASSQNGPAGGTDTQYF. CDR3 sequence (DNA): TGTGCCAGCAGCCAAAATGGTCCAGCGGGGGGCACAGATACGCAGTATTTT.

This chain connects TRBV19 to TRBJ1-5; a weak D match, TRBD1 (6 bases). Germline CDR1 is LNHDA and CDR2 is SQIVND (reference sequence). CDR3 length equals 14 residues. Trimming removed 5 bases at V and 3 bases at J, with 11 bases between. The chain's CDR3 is CASSYGGFNQPQHF. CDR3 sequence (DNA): TGTGCCAGTAGTTATGGGGGCTTCAATCAGCCCCAGCATTTT.